This T cell receptor beta chain was found in a study of tumor and adjacent non-tumor tissue in lung cancer. This clonotype was counted ten times or more. What it binds is unknown. General study results and limits: Tumor repertoires had a smaller top 100 clone share than normal lung.

The library came from three nested PCR rounds adapted from ARM-PCR protocols. TCRdb analysed the multiplex PCR reads with MiXCR anew, one entry per CDR3 protein. This sample has over 60,000 distinct CDR3 sequences, with 73% found just once. RNA was extracted from bulk tissue without any cell sorting. The sequence was obtained from a man aged 60 to 69 with non-small cell lung cancer. The specimen was lung tumor tissue.

CDR3 protein: CASSLKGIDTQYF. CDR3 bases: TGTGCCAGCAGCTTGAAGGGAATAGATACGCAGTATTTT. The chain links TRBV5-6 to TRBJ2-3; D remains unclear. Looked up from germline, CDR1 is SGHDT and CDR2 is YYEEEE. The CDR3 has 13 amino acids. Trimming left V 1 base short and J 5 bases short, with 8 bases between.